This entry lists 3 T cell receptor beta chains sequenced from one sample in a study of T cells in Graves' hyperthyroidism and ophthalmopathy. Authors of the study amplified TCR beta CDR3 regions from RNA transcripts. The TCR CDR3 first-round RT-PCR relied on the HTBI primer set. TCRdb used MiXCR to reprocess the multiplex PCR reads, holding one entry per CDR3 protein. Here the sample spans 370,000 or so distinct CDR3 sequences, approximately 12% being singletons. The sample comprised blood. The receptors come from a man aged 30 to 45 with Graves' hyperthyroidism that later progressed to Graves' ophthalmopathy.

The table lists this clonotype with many counts. This chain links TRBV6-2 or TRBV6-3 with TRBJ2-7, with D hard to call. The germline V gene has CDR1 MNHEY and CDR2 SVGEGT. V lost 2 bases and J lost 0, with 5 bases in between. The CDR3 has 13 residues. The CDR3 DNA follows: TGTGCCAGCAGTTACCCTAGCTCCTACGAGCAGTACTTC. This sequence encodes CASSYPSSYEQYF.

This clonotype has a handful of counts. This chain uses TRBV24-1 with TRBJ1-2; tentative D call: TRBD1 (6 bases). The CDR3 contains 14 residues. From germline, CDR1 is KGHDR and CDR2 SFDVKD. V dropped 5 bases and J dropped 4 bases, with 13 bases sitting between them. CDR3 protein: CATSGGGRPYGYTF. DNA for the CDR3: TGTGCCACCAGTGGAGGGGGGCGCCCCTATGGCTACACCTTC.

This clonotype was recorded at least ten times. The genes are TRBV11-3 and TRBJ2-7, with 7 bases that match TRBD1. The CDR3 loop spans 17 amino acids. The J segment lost 0 bases and the V segment lost 4 bases, leaving 12 bases of the junction unmatched. The germline V gene has CDR1 SGHNT and CDR2 YENEEA. The CDR3 DNA follows: TGTGCCAGCAGCTCATATTACAGGGGCAGCAACTCCTACGAGCAGTACTTC. Amino acid sequence: CASSSYYRGSNSYEQYF.